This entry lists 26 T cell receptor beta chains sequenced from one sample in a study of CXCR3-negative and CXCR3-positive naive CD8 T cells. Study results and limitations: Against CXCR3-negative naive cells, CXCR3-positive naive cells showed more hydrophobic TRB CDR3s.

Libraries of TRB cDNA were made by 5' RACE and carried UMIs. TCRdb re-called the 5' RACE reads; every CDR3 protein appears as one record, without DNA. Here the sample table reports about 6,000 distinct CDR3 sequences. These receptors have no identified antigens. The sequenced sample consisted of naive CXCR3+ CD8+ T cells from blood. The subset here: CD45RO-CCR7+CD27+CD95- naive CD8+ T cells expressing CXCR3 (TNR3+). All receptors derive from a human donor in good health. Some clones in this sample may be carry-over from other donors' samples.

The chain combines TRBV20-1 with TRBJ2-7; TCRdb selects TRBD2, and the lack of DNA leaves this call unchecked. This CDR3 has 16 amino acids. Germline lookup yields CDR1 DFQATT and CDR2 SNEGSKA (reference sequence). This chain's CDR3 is CSATGLAGPLGDEQYF.

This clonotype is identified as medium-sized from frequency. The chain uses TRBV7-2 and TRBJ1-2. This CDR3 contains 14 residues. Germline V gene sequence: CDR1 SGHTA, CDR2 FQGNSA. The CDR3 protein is CASTLLLSNYGYTF.

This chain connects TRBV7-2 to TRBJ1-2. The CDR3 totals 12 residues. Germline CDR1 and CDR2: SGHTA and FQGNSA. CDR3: CASSLAYYGYTF.

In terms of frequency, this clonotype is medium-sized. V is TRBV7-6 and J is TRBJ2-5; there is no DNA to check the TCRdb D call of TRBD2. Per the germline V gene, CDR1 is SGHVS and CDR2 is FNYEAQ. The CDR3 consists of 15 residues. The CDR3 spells CASSLAGASQETQYF.

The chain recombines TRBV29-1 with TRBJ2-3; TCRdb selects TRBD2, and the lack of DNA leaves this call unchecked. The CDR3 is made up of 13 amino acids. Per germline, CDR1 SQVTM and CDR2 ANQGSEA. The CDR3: CSVIAGSTDTQYF.

The CDR3 region is CASLGNQETQYF. The chain is built from TRBV12-3 or TRBV12-4 and TRBJ2-5. CDR3 size: 12 residues.

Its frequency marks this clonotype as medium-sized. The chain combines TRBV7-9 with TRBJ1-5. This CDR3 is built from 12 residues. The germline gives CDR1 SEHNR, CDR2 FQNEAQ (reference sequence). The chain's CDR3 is CASSHDHSPQHF. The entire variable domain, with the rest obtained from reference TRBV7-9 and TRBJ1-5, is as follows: DTGVSQNPRHKITKRGQNVTFRCDPISEHNRLYWYRQTLGQGPEFLTYFQNEAQLEKSRLLSDRFSAERPKGSFSTLEIQRTEQGDSAMYLCASSHDHSPQHFGDGTRLSIL.

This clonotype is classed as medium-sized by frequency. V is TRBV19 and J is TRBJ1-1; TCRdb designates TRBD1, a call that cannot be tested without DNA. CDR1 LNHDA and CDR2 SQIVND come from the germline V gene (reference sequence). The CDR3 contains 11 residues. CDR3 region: CAGRQGAEAFF.

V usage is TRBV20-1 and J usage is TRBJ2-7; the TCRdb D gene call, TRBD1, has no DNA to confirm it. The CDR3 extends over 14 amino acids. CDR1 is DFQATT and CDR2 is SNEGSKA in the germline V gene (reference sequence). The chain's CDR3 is CSAALRDRVYEQYF.

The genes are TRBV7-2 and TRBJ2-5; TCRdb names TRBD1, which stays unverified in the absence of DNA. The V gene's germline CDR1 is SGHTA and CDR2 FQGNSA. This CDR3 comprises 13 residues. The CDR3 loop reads CASSINRGETQYF.

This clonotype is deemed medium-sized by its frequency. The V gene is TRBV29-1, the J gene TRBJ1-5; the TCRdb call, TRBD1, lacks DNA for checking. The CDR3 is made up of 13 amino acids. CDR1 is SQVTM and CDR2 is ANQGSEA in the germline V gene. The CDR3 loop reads CSVDDGQGQPQHF.

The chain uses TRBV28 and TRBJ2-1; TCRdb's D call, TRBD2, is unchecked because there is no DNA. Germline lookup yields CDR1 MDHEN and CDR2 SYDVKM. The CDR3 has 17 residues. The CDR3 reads CASRLTPIPGLGFEQFF.

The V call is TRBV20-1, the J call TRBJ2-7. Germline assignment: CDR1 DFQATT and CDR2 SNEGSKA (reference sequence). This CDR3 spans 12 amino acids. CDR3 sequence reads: CSAQDGPYEQYF.

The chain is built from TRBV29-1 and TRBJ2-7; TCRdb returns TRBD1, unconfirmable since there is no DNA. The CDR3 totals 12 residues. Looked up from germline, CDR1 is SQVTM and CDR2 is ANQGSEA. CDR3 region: CSADGTAHEQYF.

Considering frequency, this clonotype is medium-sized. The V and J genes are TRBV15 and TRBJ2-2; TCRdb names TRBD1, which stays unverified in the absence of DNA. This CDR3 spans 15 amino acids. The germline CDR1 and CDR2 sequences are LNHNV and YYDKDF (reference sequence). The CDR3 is CATSRGAGGYGELFF.

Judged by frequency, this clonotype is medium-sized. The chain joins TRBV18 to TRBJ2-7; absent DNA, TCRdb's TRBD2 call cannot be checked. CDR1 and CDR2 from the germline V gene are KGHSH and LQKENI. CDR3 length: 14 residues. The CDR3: CASSPPGLLAEQYF.

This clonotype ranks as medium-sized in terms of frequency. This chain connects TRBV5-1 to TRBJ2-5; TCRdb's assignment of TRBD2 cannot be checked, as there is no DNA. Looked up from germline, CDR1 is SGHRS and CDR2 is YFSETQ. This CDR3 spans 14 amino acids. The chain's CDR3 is CASSPLDGGETQYF. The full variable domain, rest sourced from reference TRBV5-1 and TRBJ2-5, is KAGVTQTPRYLIKTRGQQVTLSCSPISGHRSVSWYQQTPGQGLQFLFEYFSETQRNKGNFPGRFSGRQFSNSRSEMNVSTLELGDSALYLCASSPLDGGETQYFGPGTRLLVL.

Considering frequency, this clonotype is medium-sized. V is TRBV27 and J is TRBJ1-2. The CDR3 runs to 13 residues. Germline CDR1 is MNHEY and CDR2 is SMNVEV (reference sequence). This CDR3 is CASSPVGLEGYTF.

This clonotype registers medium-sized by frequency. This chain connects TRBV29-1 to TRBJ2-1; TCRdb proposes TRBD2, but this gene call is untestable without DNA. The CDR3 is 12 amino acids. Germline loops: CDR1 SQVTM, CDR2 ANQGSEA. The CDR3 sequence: CSVEDRGPEQFF.

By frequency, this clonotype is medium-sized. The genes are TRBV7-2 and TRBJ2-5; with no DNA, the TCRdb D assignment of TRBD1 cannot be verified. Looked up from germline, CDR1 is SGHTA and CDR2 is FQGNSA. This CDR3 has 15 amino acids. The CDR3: CASSQGQEFGETQYF.

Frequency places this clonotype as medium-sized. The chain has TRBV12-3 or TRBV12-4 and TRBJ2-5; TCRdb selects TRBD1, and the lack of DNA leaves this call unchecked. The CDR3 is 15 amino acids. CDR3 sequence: CASSPGQTYQETQYF.

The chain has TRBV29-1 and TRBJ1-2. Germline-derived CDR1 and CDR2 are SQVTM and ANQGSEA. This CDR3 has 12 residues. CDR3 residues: CSVEEEMGGYTF.

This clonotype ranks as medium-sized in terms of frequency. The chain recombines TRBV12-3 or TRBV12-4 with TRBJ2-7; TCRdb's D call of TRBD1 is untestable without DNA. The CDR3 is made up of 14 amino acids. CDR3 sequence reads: CASSSVGTGGEQYF.

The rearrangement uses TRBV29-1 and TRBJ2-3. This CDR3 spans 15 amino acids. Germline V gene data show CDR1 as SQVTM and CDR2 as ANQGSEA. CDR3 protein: CSVGGLGDNGDTQYF.

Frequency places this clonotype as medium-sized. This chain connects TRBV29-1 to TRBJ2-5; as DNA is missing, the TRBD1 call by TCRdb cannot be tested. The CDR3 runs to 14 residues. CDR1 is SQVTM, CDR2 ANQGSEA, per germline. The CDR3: CSVEGWTGQETQYF.

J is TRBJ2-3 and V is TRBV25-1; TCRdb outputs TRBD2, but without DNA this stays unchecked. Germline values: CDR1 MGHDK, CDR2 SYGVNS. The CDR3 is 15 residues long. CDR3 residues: CASRQTSDNTDTQYF.